What follows are 20 T cell receptor beta chains derived from one specimen sequenced in a study of T-cell memory formation after mild COVID-19. TCRdb analysed the 5' RACE reads with MiXCR anew, one entry per CDR3 protein. The sample has about 150,000 distinct CDR3 sequences; around 15% are singletons. The sequenced sample consisted of PBMCs or a T cell subset sorted from them (not recorded which). These receptors were obtained from an adult woman who had mild COVID-19 (a few samples of this study predate the infection). Cell type and time point are not known.

A few counts support this clonotype. The chain couples TRBV4-3 to TRBJ2-7, with TRBD1 as a possible D gene (5 bases). Germline values: CDR1 LGHNA, CDR2 YSLEER. CDR3 length: 14 amino acids. The V end was cut by 0 bases, the J end by 3 bases, with 9 bases between. The CDR3 sequence: CASSQDLDIYEQYF. For the CDR3, the DNA is TGCGCCAGCAGCCAAGATCTGGACATCTACGAGCAGTACTTC.

This clonotype was counted only a few times. V gene TRBV29-1 combines with J gene TRBJ2-3; 8 positions agree with TRBD2. The CDR3 is 14 residues long. With V trimmed by 6 bases and J by 1 base, 6 bases remained unmatched. The germline V gene encodes CDR1 SQVTM and CDR2 ANQGSEA. The CDR3 bases are TGCAGCGTCTCTTACGGGAGGGGCACAGATACGCAGTATTTT. It encodes CSVSYGRGTDTQYF.

The J gene is TRBJ2-1, the V gene TRBV18; possibly TRBD2 for D (6 bases). V was cut by 5 bases and J by 12 bases, with 11 bases left in between. The CDR3 sequence is 11 residues long. Germline loops: CDR1 KGHSH, CDR2 LQKENI. In DNA, the CDR3 is TGTGCCAGCTCAGGGGACTTAATGCAGTTCTTC. Amino acid sequence: CASSGDLMQFF.

This chain joins TRBV4-3 and TRBJ2-3; D uncertain. The CDR3 spans 14 residues. Trimming took off 0 bases at V and 1 base at J, with 5 bases between the two ends. Germline V gives CDR1 LGHNA, CDR2 YSLEER. CDR3 coding DNA: TGCGCCAGCAGCCAAGAACCTCGCACAGATACGCAGTATTTT. As protein: CASSQEPRTDTQYF.

This clonotype has only a few counts. The rearrangement links TRBV7-9 to TRBJ2-1; D perhaps matches TRBD2 (5 bases). Germline V CDR1 and CDR2: SEHNR, FQNEAQ (reference sequence). This CDR3 is built from 15 residues. The ends were cut back, 5 bases at V and 4 bases at J, with 15 bases in the middle. The CDR3 sequence is CASSPLASPYNEQFF. For the CDR3, the DNA is TGTGCCAGCAGCCCCCTAGCCTCCCCATACAATGAGCAGTTCTTC.

The J gene is TRBJ2-1, the V gene TRBV6-2 or TRBV6-3; the match to TRBD2 covers 7 bases. The trim removed 2 bases at V and 2 bases at J, leaving 6 bases unmatched. The germline V gene has CDR1 MNHEY and CDR2 SVGEGT. There are 16 residues in the CDR3. The CDR3 DNA is TGTGCCAGCAGTTACCCCCAAAGCGGGACCTACAATGAGCAGTTCTTC. Encoded protein: CASSYPQSGTYNEQFF.

This clonotype turned up a few times. The chain links TRBV18 to TRBJ2-1; tentatively, D is TRBD1 (6 bases). In germline, CDR1 is KGHSH, CDR2 LQKENI. Trimming cost V 2 bases and J 9 bases, with 26 bases left between them. The CDR3 consists of 18 residues. The CDR3 nucleotides read TGTGCCAGCTCACCATCGTATCTAATCCAGGGGTGGTGGGGTGAGCAGTTCTTC. Translated: CASSPSYLIQGWWGEQFF.

The chain couples TRBV6-2 or TRBV6-3 to TRBJ2-1, with D unresolved. The CDR3 loop spans 14 amino acids. V lost 7 bases and J lost 4, with 14 bases in between. Germline-derived CDR1 and CDR2 are MNHEY and SVGEGT. CDR3 nucleotides: TGTGCCAGCACCCCCGAGGTCCGGTACAATGAGCAGTTCTTC. This encodes CASTPEVRYNEQFF.

The J gene is TRBJ2-2, the V gene TRBV4-3; D remains ambiguous. Between the trimmed V and J ends, which lost 6 bases and 2 bases, there was a span of 10 bases. CDR3 length equals 14 residues. Looked up from germline, CDR1 is LGHNA and CDR2 is YSLEER. The CDR3: CASSNRINTGELFF. CDR3 nucleotides: TGCGCCAGCAGTAACAGAATAAACACCGGGGAGCTGTTTTTT.

This clonotype was observed a few times. The chain links TRBV20-1 to TRBJ2-3, with 7 bases fitting TRBD2. The CDR3 is made up of 14 amino acids. The germline gives CDR1 DFQATT, CDR2 SNEGSKA (reference sequence). The trim removed 2 bases at V and 3 bases at J, leaving 5 bases unmatched. CDR3 in amino acids: CSARLADPTDTQYF. The CDR3 region has the DNA TGCAGTGCTAGACTAGCGGACCCAACAGATACGCAGTATTTT.

Notes on this clonotype: The germline gene is not matched at one end of the junction; a read error may be the cause. The gene calls are TRBV2 and TRBJ2-4; TRBD2 matches 10 bases. This CDR3 region has 15 residues. Germline V lookup: CDR1 SNHLY, CDR2 FYNNEI. The CDR3 region has the DNA TGTGCCAGCAGAGAAGCGGGAGGGGACAAAAACATTCAGTACTTC. This translates into CASREAGGDKNIQYF.

This chain uses TRBV10-3 with TRBJ2-1; TRBD2 might be the D (5 bases). The germline V and J ends were trimmed by 2 bases and 2 bases, with 10 bases remaining between them. CDR1 and CDR2 from the germline V gene are ENHRY and SYGVKD. The CDR3 has 15 amino acids. The CDR3 nucleotides read TGTGCCATCAGTGAGCGGGGTAACCCCTACAATGAGCAGTTCTTC. The encoded protein is CAISERGNPYNEQFF.

This clonotype was recorded a few times. The rearrangement uses TRBV12-3 or TRBV12-4 and TRBJ1-4; 9 bases map to TRBD1. The CDR3 runs 13 residues. V gave up 2 bases and J gave up 15 bases; unmatched junction bases: 7. This CDR3 reads CASSLPTGGRVFF. CDR3 sequence (DNA): TGTGCCAGCAGTTTACCTACAGGGGGCAGGGTGTTTTTT.

This chain's CDR3 is CASRTDGAKNIQYF. DNA of the CDR3: TGTGCCAGCAGGACAGACGGAGCCAAAAACATTCAGTACTTC. The rearrangement joins TRBV11-2 to TRBJ2-4, with a tentative D call TRBD1 (5 bases). Germline V lookup: CDR1 SGHAT, CDR2 FQNNGV. Trimming removed 6 bases at V and 0 bases at J, with 9 bases between. The CDR3 is 14 residues long.

This clonotype was found a few times. At one of its ends the junction is not consistent with the germline gene, which may arise from a read error. The V and J genes are TRBV24-1 and TRBJ2-1, with D possibly matching TRBD2 (6 bases). Germline V lookup: CDR1 KGHDR, CDR2 SFDVKD. The CDR3 has 13 amino acids. The CDR3 nucleotides read TGTGCCACCAGTGATATGTACGGGGGAGGTGAGGTCTTC. As protein: CATSDMYGGGEVF.

This clonotype was seen ten or more times. In nucleotides, the CDR3 is TGTGCCAGCAGTCCCCCTCGCCGGGATACGCAGTATTTT. Its protein product is CASSPPRRDTQYF. This chain links TRBV27 with TRBJ2-3; D gene ambiguous. The germline V and J ends were trimmed by 5 bases and 6 bases, with 12 bases remaining between them. Germline loops: CDR1 MNHEY, CDR2 SMNVEV (reference sequence). The CDR3 runs to 13 residues.

The V call is TRBV4-2, the J call TRBJ2-2; 9 bases are shared with TRBD2. CDR1 is LGHNA and CDR2 is YNFKEQ in the germline V gene. The CDR3 is 17 residues long. The junction had 3 bases not matched to a gene; V was cut back by 0 bases and J by 1 base. The CDR3 protein is CASSQDLAGQNTGELFF. The CDR3 coding sequence is TGTGCCAGCAGCCAAGATCTAGCGGGGCAGAACACCGGGGAGCTGTTTTTT.

The genes are TRBV12-3 or TRBV12-4 and TRBJ2-1; D gene unclear. The CDR3 is 12 residues long. Between the trimmed V and J ends, which lost 3 bases and 10 bases, there was a span of 10 bases. CDR3 in DNA: TGTGCCAGCAGTTTCCCGGATAGGGAGCAGTTCTTC. Its protein is CASSFPDREQFF.

This clonotype was found a few times. The chain combines TRBV19 with TRBJ2-2; D is undetermined. Germline values: CDR1 LNHDA, CDR2 SQIVND (reference sequence). The germline V and J ends were trimmed by 1 base and 6 bases, with 15 bases remaining between them. The length of the CDR3 is 16 residues. CDR3 sequence (DNA): TGTGCCAGTAGTATAGGTGTTTTGCGGCAGGCCGGGGAGCTGTTTTTT. Translated: CASSIGVLRQAGELFF.

V usage is TRBV12-3 or TRBV12-4 and J usage is TRBJ2-5; D is possibly TRBD1 or TRBD2 (6 bases each). CDR3 size: 14 residues. Trimming removed 5 bases from V and 5 bases from J, with 15 bases in between. DNA for the CDR3: TGTGCCAGCAGTCTAGGACCGGGGGCCGAGACCCAGTACTTC. Translated, it gives CASSLGPGAETQYF.